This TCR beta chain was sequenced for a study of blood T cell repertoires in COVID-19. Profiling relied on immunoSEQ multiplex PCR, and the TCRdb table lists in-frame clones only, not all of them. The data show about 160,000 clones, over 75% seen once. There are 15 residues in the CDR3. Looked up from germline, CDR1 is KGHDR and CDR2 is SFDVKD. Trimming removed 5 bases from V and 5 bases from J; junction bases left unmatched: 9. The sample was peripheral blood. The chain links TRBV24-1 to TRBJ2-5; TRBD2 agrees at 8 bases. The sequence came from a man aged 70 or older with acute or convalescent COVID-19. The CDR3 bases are TGTGCCACCAGTGCCTCAGCGGGGGCCGGGGAGACCCAGTACTTC. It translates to CATSASAGAGETQYF.